Reported below is one TCR beta chain. This clonotype showed up just a few times. This receptor's antigen is unknown. Per-base quality was not reported, and no clone a single base away is much larger than it. The intended sense of this specimen's treatment or condition label: live attenuated yellow fever vaccine strain. At every blood-draw timepoint, two biological replicates of bulk PBMCs were collected. PBMCs were isolated from peripheral blood using a standard Ficoll-Paque protocol. RNA was extracted with TriZol from bulk PBMCs, CD4 and CD8 fractions, and dextramer-positive and dextramer-negative fractions. TCR cDNA was synthesized by 5'RACE template switching, through which a universal primer site and unique molecular identifiers were introduced. cDNA synthesis was primed from both the TCR alpha and TCR beta constant segments. Libraries were amplified in two PCR steps, with sample barcodes and sequencing adapters added in the second step. Sequencing of libraries was performed on Illumina HiSeq 2500 (2x100 bp) or NovaSeq (2x150 bp). Per the original workflow: MIGEC was used to demultiplex reads and collapse the reads into UMI consensus sequences, and MiXCR was used for V(D)J alignment. Vaccine-responding clonotypes were identified with edgeR using replicate PBMC samples, with FDR below 0.01 and a log2 fold change above 5 up to day 15 being required. Each bulk clonotype received a CD4 or CD8 identity based on whether the sequenced CD4 or CD8 repertoire contained that clonotype at higher abundance. The public reads were run again by TCRdb, first through fastp at Q25 and then through MiXCR, and only productive beta chains were kept. All rows with the same CDR3 protein become a single entry with the most common DNA and genes. The V and J calls, along with clone size, are taken from TCRdb and not from the paper's own processing. This sample has roughly 500,000 distinct CDR3 sequences in its table, and under 25% of those were observed once. The ten largest clonotypes hold about 13% of the sample.

The data stem from a study of T cells after yellow fever vaccination (dated by TCRdb to the late 2010s). In the study overall: The SMART-Seq v4 Ultra Low Input RNA kit was used to prepare libraries from fractions with low cell numbers. Two healthy male donors, one aged 18 to 30 and one aged 30 to 40 years, were included in the cohort. To follow T-cell clones before and after both primary and booster YFV17D yellow fever vaccination, bulk TCR alpha and beta repertoires underwent longitudinal sequencing. Blood was drawn at multiple timepoints before and after primary and secondary immunization, with bulk PBMC replicates and cell subsets isolated.

The study at large found these results: A small fraction of clonotypes appeared in both the CD4 and CD8 compartments, likely as a result of convergent recombination. After the booster, most of the clones that had expanded following primary vaccination were detected again (roughly 96% of CD4 and 88% of CD8), which suggests that memory was broadly maintained. Compared with the primary T-cell response, the secondary T-cell response was faster but weaker, reaching its peak on day 5 rather than on day 15. Because only a couple of donors were included in the study, the extent to which the findings can be generalized is limited. Computational filtering was needed because FACS-sorted repertoires could contain abundant contaminating clonotypes from the bulk population.

The input for sequencing was PBMCs, taken 15 days after the yellow fever booster vaccination. The TCR sequence derives from a man aged 25 to 40 who received the YFV17D yellow fever vaccine.

The DNA reads as follows: TGCAGCGTTGGGGACCATAGCAATCAGCCCCAGCATTTT. Translated, it reads CSVGDHSNQPQHF. Here the chain combines TRBV29-1 and TRBJ1-5; TRBD1 is a possible D gene, resting on 5 matching bases. Between the V and J ends, shortened by 4 bases and 0 bases respectively, the junction contains 7 bases. The germline V gene specifies SQVTM as CDR1 and ANQGSEA as CDR2. The CDR3 measures 13 amino acids from cysteine to phenylalanine. Left in the record is the CDR3 DNA by itself, 39 bases read in frame from the first base.